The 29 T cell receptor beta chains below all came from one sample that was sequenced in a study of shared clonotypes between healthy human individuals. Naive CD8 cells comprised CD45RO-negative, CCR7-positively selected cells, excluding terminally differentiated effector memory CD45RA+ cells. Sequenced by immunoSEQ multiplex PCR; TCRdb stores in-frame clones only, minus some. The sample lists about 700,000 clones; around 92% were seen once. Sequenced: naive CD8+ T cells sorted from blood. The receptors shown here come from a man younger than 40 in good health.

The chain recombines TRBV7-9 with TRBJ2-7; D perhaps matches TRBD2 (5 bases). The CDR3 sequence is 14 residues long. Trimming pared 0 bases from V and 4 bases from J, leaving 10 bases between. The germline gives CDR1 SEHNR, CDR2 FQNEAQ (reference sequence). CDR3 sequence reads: CASSLAGALYEQYF. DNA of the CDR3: TGTGCCAGCAGCTTAGCGGGAGCCCTTTACGAGCAGTACTTC.

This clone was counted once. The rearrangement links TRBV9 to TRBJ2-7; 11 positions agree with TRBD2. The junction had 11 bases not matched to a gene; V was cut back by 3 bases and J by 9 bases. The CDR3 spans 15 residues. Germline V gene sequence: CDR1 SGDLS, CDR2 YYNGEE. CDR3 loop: CASSAGLADSGGQYF. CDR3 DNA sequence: TGTGCCAGCAGCGCGGGACTAGCGGATTCCGGGGGGCAGTACTTC.

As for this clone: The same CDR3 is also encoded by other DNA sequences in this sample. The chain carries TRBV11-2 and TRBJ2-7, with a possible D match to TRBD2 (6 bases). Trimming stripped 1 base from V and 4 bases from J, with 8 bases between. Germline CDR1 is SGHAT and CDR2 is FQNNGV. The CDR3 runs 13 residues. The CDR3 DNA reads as TGTGCCAGCAGCTTAGGGGGAGGATACGAGCAGTACTTC. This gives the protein CASSLGGGYEQYF.

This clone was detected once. The CDR3 DNA sequence: TGTGCCAGTCGCGAACAGGGAGGATATACTCAGCCCCAGCATTTT. Protein: CASREQGGYTQPQHF. This rearrangement joins TRBV19 to TRBJ1-5; D may be TRBD1 (6 bases). Germline V gene sequence: CDR1 LNHDA, CDR2 SQIVND (reference sequence). This CDR3 comprises 15 residues. Trimming pared 8 bases from V and 6 bases from J, leaving 20 bases between.

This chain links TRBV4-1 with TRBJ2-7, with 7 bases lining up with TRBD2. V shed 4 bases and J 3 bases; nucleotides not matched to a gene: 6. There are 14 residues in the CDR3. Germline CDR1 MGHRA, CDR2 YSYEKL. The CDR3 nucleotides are TGCGCCAGCAGCCCAGCGGGACGCGTCTACGAGCAGTACTTC. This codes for CASSPAGRVYEQYF.

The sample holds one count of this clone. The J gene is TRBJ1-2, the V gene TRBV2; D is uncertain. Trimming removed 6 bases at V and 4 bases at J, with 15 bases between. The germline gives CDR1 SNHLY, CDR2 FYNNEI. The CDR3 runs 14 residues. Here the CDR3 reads CASRDSLWAYGYTF. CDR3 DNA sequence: TGTGCCAGCAGGGACTCGTTGTGGGCCTATGGCTACACCTTC.

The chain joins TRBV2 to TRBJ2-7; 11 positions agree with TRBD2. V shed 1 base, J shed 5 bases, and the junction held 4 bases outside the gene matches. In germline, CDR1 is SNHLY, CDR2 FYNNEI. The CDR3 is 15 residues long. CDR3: CASSEDLAGGDEQYF. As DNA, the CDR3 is TGTGCCAGCAGTGAAGATCTAGCGGGAGGCGACGAGCAGTACTTC.

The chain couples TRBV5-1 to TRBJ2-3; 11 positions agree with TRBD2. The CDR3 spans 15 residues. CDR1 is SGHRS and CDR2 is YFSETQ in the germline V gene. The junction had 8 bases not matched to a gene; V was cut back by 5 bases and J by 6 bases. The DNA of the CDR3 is TGCGCCAGCAGACTTACTAGCGGGAGTATGGATACGCAGTATTTT. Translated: CASRLTSGSMDTQYF.

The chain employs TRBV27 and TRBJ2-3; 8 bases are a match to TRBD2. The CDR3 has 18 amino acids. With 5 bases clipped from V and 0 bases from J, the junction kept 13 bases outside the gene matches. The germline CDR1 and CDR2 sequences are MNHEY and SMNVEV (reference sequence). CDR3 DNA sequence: TGTGCCAGCAGTATCCACTCCCGACTAGCGCGTAGCACAGATACGCAGTATTTT. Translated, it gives CASSIHSRLARSTDTQYF.

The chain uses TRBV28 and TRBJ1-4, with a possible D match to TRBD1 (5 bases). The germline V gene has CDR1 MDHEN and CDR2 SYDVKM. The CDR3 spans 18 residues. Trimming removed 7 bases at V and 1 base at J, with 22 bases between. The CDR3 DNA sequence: TGTGCCAGCAATACTCCGAATTTAAACAGGAGAACTAATGAAAAACTGTTTTTT. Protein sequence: CASNTPNLNRRTNEKLFF.

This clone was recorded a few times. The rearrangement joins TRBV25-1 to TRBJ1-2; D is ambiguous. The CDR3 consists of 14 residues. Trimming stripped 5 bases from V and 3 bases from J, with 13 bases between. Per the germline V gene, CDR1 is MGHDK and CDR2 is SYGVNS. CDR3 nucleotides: TGTGCCAGCAGTCATTCCGCCGTTCACTATGGCTACACCTTC. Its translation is CASSHSAVHYGYTF.

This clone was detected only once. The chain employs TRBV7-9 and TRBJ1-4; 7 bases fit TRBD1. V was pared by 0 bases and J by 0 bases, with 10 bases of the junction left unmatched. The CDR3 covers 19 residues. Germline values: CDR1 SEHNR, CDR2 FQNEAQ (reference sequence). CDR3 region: CASSLADVGRGSTNEKLFF. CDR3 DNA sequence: TGTGCCAGCAGCTTAGCGGATGTGGGCAGGGGGTCAACTAATGAAAAACTGTTTTTT. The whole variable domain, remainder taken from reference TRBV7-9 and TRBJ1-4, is DTGVSQNPRHKITKRGQNVTFRCDPISEHNRLYWYRQTLGQGPEFLTYFQNEAQLEKSRLLSDRFSAERPKGSFSTLEIQRTEQGDSAMYLCASSLADVGRGSTNEKLFFGSGTQLSVL.

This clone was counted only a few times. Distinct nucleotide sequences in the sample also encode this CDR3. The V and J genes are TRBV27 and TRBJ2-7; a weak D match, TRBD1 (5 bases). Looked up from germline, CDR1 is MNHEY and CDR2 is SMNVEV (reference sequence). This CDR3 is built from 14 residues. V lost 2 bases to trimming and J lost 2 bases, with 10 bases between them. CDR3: CASSLGQGPYEQYF. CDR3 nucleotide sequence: TGTGCCAGCAGTTTAGGGCAGGGTCCCTACGAGCAGTACTTC.

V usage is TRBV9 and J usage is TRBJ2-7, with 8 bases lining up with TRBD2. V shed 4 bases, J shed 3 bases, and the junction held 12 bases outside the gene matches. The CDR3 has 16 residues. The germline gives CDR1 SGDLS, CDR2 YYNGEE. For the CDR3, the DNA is TGTGCCAGCAGCCCTAATGCTGGGACTAGTTTCTACGAGCAGTACTTC. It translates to CASSPNAGTSFYEQYF.

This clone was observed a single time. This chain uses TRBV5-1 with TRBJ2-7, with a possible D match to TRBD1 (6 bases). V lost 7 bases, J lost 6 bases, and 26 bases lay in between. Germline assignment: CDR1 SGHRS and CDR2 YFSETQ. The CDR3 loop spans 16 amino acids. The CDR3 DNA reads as TGCGCCAGCTCACCCTACCCCGGGACACAGGCCATCGAGCAGTACTTC. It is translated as CASSPYPGTQAIEQYF. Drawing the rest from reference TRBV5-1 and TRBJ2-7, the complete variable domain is KAGVTQTPRYLIKTRGQQVTLSCSPISGHRSVSWYQQTPGQGLQFLFEYFSETQRNKGNFPGRFSGRQFSNSRSEMNVSTLELGDSALYLCASSPYPGTQAIEQYFGPGTRLTVT.

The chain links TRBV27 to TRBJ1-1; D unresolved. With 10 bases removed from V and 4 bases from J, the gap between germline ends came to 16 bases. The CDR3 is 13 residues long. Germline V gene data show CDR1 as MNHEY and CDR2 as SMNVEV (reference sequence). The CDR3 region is CATTSKLGTEAFF. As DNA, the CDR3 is TGTGCCACAACATCCAAATTGGGCACTGAAGCTTTCTTT.

In nucleotides, the CDR3 is TGCGCCAGCAGCCAAGAGAGCGGGAGGCCCTACGAGCAGTACTTC. It translates to CASSQESGRPYEQYF. The chain carries TRBV4-1 and TRBJ2-7; TRBD2 agrees at 9 bases. The CDR3 runs 15 residues. Germline V lookup: CDR1 MGHRA, CDR2 YSYEKL. Trimming took 0 bases from V and 2 from J; bases not matched to a gene: 2.

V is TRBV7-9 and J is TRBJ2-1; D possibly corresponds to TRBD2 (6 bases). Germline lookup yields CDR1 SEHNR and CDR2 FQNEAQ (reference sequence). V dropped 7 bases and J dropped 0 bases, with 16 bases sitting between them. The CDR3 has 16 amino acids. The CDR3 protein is CASTPRRGSSYNEQFF. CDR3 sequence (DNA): TGTGCCAGCACCCCTAGGCGGGGCAGCTCCTACAATGAGCAGTTCTTC. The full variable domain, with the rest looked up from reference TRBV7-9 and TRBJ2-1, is DTGVSQNPRHKITKRGQNVTFRCDPISEHNRLYWYRQTLGQGPEFLTYFQNEAQLEKSRLLSDRFSAERPKGSFSTLEIQRTEQGDSAMYLCASTPRRGSSYNEQFFGPGTRLTVL.

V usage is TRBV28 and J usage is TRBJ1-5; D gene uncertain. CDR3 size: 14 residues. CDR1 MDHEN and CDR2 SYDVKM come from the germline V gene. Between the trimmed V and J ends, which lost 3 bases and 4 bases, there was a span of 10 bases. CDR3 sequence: CASSFQTGNQPQHF. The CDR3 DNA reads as TGTGCCAGCAGTTTTCAGACCGGGAATCAGCCCCAGCATTTT.

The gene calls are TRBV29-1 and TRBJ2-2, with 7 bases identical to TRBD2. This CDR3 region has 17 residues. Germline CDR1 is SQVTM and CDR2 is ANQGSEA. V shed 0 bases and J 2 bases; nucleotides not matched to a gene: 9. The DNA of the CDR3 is TGCAGCGTTGAAGACGCTAGCGGAGGAGTAAACACCGGGGAGCTGTTTTTT. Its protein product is CSVEDASGGVNTGELFF.

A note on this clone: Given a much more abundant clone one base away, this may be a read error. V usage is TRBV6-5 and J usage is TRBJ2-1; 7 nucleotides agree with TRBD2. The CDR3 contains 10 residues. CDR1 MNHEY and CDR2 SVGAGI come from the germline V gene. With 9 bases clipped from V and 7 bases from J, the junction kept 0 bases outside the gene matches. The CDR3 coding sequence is TGTGCCAGTAGCGGGAATGAGCAGTTCTTC. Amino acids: CASSGNEQFF.

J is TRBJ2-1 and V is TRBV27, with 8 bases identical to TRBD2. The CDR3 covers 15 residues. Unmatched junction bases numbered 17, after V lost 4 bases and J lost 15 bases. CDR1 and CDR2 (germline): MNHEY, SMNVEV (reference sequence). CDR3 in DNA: TGTGCCAGCAGTTCCCGGACTAGCAGATATACCCCTCCGTTCTTC. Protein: CASSSRTSRYTPPFF.

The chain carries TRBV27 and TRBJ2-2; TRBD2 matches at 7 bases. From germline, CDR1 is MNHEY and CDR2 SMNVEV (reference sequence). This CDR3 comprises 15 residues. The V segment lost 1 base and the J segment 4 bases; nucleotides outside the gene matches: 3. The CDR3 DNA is TGTGCCAGCAGTTTATTCCCTAGCGGCACCGGGGAGCTGTTTTTT. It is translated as CASSLFPSGTGELFF.

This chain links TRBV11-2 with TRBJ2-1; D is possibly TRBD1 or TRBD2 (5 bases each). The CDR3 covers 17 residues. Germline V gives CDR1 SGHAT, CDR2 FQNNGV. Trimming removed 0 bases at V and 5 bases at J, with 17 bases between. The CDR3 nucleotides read TGTGCCAGCAGCTTAGAGGGGGTGAGTACAGTAGACAATGAGCAGTTCTTC. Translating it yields CASSLEGVSTVDNEQFF.

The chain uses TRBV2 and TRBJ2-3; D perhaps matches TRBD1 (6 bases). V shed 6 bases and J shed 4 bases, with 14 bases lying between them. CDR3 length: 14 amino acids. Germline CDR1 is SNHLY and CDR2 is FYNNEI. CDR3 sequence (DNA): TGTGCCAGCAGAACGACAGGCAGACCAGATACGCAGTATTTT. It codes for CASRTTGRPDTQYF.

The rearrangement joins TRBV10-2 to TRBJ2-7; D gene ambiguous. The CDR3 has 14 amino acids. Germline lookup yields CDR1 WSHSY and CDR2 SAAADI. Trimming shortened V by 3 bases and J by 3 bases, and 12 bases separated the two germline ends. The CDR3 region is CASSDGYTYYEQYF. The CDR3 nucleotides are TGCGCCAGCAGTGATGGCTACACCTACTACGAGCAGTACTTC.

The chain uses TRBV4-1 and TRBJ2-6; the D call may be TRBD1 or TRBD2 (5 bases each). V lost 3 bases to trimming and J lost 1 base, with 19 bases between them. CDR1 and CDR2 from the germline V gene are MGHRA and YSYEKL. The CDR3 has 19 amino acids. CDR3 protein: CASSQLLGDPRSGANVLTF. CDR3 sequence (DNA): TGCGCCAGCAGCCAGCTATTGGGGGACCCACGGTCTGGGGCCAACGTCCTGACTTTC.

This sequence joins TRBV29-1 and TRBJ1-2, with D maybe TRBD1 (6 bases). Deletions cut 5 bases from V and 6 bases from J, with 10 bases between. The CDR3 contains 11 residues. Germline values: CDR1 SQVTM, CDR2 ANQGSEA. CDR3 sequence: CSVRGADGYTF. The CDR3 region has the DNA TGCAGCGTTCGGGGGGCCGATGGCTACACCTTC.

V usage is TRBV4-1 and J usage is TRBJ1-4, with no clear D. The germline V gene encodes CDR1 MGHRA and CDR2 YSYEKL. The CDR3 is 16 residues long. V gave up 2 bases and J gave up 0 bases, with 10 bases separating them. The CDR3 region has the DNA TGCGCCAGCAGCCAAACCCTTGCTCCAACTAATGAAAAACTGTTTTTT. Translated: CASSQTLAPTNEKLFF.